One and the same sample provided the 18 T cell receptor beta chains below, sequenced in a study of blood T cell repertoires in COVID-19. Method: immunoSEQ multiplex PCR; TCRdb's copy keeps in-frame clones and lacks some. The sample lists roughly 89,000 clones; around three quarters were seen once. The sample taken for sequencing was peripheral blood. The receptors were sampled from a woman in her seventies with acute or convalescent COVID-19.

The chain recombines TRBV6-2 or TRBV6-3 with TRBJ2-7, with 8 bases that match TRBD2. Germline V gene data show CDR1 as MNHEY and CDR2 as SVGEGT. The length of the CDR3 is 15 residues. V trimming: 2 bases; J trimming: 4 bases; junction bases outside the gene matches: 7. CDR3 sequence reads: CASSYGGGGNYEQYF. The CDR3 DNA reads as TGTGCCAGCAGTTACGGAGGCGGGGGGAATTACGAGCAGTACTTC.

CDR3 in DNA: TGCGCCAGCAGCGGGTCAGGGGGCAGGAATGGCTACACCTTC. Protein sequence: CASSGSGGRNGYTF. The V and J genes are TRBV5-1 and TRBJ1-2; 8 bases agree with TRBD1. Per the germline V gene, CDR1 is SGHRS and CDR2 is YFSETQ. V shed 4 bases and J 6 bases; nucleotides not matched to a gene: 8. This CDR3 region has 14 residues.

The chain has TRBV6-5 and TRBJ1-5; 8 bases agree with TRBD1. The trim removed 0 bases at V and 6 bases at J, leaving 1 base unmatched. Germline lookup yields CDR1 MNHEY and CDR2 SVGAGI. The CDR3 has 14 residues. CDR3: CASSYSRGRQPQHF. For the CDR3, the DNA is TGTGCCAGCAGTTACTCCAGGGGGCGTCAGCCCCAGCATTTT.

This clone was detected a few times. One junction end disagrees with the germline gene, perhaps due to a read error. This CDR3 reads CATSGVASGYNEQFF. CDR3 bases: TGTGCCACAAGTGGAGTGGCTAGCGGCTACAATGAGCAGTTCTTC. The V and J genes are TRBV24-1 and TRBJ2-1; 7 nucleotides line up with TRBD2. This CDR3 region has 15 residues. From germline, CDR1 is KGHDR and CDR2 SFDVKD.

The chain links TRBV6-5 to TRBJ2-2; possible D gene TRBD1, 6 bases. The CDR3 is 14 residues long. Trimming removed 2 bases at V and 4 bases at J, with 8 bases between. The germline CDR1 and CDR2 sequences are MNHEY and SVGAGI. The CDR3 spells CASSYATGTGELFF. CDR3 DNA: TGTGCCAGCAGTTACGCGACAGGCACCGGGGAGCTGTTTTTT.

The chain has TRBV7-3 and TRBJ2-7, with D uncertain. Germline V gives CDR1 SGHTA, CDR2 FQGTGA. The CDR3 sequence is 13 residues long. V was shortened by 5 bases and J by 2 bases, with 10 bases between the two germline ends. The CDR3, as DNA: TGTGCCAGCAGCATTACAGCTGCCTACGAGCAGTACTTC. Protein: CASSITAAYEQYF.

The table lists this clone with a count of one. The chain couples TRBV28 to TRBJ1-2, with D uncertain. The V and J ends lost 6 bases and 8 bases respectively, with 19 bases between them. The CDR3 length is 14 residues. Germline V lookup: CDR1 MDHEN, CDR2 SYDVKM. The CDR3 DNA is TGTGCCAGCAGCCCTCACGAATCGGGTAAGGGCTACACCTTC. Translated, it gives CASSPHESGKGYTF.

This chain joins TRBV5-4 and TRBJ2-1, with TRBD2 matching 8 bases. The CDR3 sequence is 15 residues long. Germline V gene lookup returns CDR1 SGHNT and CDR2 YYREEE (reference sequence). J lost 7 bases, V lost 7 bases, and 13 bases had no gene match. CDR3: CASSYPGGAGNEQFF. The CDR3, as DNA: TGTGCCAGCTCCTATCCCGGGGGGGCGGGGAATGAGCAGTTCTTC.

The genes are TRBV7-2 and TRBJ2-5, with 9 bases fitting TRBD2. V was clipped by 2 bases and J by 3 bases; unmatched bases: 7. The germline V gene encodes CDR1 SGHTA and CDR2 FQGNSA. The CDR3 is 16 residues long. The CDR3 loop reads CASSLTWAGGKETQYF. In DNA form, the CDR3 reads TGTGCCAGCAGCTTAACTTGGGCGGGAGGGAAAGAGACCCAGTACTTC. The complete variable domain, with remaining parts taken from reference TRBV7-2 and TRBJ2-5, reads GAGVSQSPSNKVTEKGKDVELRCDPISGHTALYWYRQSLGQGLEFLIYFQGNSAPDKSGLPSDRFSAERTGGSVSTLTIQRTQQEDSAVYLCASSLTWAGGKETQYFGPGTRLLVL.

CDR3 in DNA: TGTGCCAGCAGTGACGATGCGACAGGGGCCTACGAGCAGTACTTC. It yields the protein CASSDDATGAYEQYF. V and J are TRBV6-1 and TRBJ2-7, with 8 bases lining up with TRBD1. CDR1 MNHNS and CDR2 SASEGT come from the germline V gene. J gave up 2 bases and V 3 bases, and 6 bases lay outside the gene matches. The CDR3 is 15 residues long.

CDR3 sequence (DNA): TGTGCCAGCAGCGTAGGACTAGCGGGAGCATATGAGCAGTTCTTC. Protein: CASSVGLAGAYEQFF. The rearrangement joins TRBV9 to TRBJ2-1; 12 nucleotides match TRBD2. There are 15 residues in the CDR3. The J segment lost 8 bases and the V segment lost 0 bases, leaving 3 bases of the junction unmatched. Germline lookup yields CDR1 SGDLS and CDR2 YYNGEE. Supplemented by reference TRBV9 and TRBJ2-1, the full variable domain reads DSGVTQTPKHLITATGQRVTLRCSPRSGDLSVYWYQQSLDQGLQFLIQYYNGEERAKGNILERFSAQQFPDLHSELNLSSLELGDSALYFCASSVGLAGAYEQFFGPGTRLTVL.

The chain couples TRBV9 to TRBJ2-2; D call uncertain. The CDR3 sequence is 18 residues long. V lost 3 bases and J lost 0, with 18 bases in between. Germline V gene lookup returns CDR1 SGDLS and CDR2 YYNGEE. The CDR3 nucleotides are TGTGCCAGCAGCGGACACCCCGGTGGCAGGCCGAACACCGGGGAGCTGTTTTTT. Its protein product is CASSGHPGGRPNTGELFF.

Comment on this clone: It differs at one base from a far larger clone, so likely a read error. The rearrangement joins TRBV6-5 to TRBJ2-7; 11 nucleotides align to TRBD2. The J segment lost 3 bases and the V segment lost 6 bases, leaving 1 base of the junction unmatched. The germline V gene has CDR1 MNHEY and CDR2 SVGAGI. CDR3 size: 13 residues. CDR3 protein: CASSLAGGYEQYF. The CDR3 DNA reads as TGTGCCAGCAGCCTAGCGGGAGGCTACGAGCAGTACTTC.

The CDR3 coding sequence is TGTGCCAGCAGCCACGACAGGGGCCACAAAAACATTCAGTACTTC. Translated: CASSHDRGHKNIQYF. The rearrangement uses TRBV28 and TRBJ2-4; TRBD1 agrees at 8 bases. CDR1 is MDHEN, CDR2 SYDVKM, per germline. V lost 6 bases, J lost 3 bases, and 7 bases stayed unmatched. The CDR3 totals 15 residues.

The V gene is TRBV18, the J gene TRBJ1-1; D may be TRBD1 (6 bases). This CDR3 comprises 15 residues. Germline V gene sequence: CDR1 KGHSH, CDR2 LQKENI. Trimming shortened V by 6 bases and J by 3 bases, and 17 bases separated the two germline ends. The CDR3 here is CASSIKQGLDTEAFF. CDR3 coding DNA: TGTGCCAGCTCCATAAAACAGGGTTTGGACACTGAAGCTTTCTTT. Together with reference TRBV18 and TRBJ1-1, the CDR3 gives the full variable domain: NAGVMQNPRHLVRRRGQEARLRCSPMKGHSHVYWYRQLPEEGLKFMVYLQKENIIDESGMPKERFSAEFPKEGPSILRIQQVVRGDSAAYFCASSIKQGLDTEAFFGQGTRLTVV.

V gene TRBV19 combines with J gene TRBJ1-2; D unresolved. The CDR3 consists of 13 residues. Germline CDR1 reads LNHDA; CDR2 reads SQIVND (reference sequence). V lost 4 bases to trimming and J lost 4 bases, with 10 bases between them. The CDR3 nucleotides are TGTGCCAGTAGTACAAACAGCTTCTATGGCTACACCTTC. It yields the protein CASSTNSFYGYTF.

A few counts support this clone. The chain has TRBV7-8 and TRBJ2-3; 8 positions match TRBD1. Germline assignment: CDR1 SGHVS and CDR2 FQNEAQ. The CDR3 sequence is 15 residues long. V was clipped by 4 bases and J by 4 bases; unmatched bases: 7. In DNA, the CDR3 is TGTGCCAGCAGCTCCCGACAGGGGAGCGCAGATACGCAGTATTTT. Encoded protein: CASSSRQGSADTQYF.

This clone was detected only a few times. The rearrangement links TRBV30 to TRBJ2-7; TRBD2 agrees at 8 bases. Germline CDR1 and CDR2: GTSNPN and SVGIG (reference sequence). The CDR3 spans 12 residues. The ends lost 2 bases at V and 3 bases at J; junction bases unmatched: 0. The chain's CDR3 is CAWSSGGYEQYF. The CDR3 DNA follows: TGTGCCTGGAGTAGCGGGGGCTACGAGCAGTACTTC. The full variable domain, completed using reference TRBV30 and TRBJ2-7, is SQTIHQWPATLVQPVGSPLSLECTVEGTSNPNLYWYRQAAGRGLQLLFYSVGIGQISSEVPQNLSASRPQDRQFILSSKKLLLSDSGFYLCAWSSGGYEQYFGPGTRLTVT.